This T cell receptor beta chain comes out of a study of blood T cells in healthy people across ages. PCR was performed a second time for about 6 to 12 cycles using a sample-barcoded 5' primer and a J-beta primer mix. Using its own MiXCR run on the 5' RACE reads, TCRdb lists one record per CDR3 protein. Of around 1,800,000 distinct CDR3 sequences listed, about two fifths are singletons. The table lists this clonotype with a few counts. Each sample gave at least 6 million isolated PBMCs. V dropped 6 bases and J dropped 4; count of bases not matched to a gene: 7. Germline values: CDR1 SGHKS, CDR2 YYEKEE (reference sequence). The CDR3 runs to 14 residues.

Sequencing input: blood. The TCR originated in a human donor in good health. This rearrangement joins TRBV5-5 to TRBJ1-2; 9 bases line up with TRBD1. The CDR3 DNA reads as TGTGCCAGCAACCAACAGGGGGCGATCTATGGCTACACCTTC. Protein product: CASNQQGAIYGYTF. Supplemented by reference TRBV5-5 and TRBJ1-2, the full variable domain reads DAGVTQSPTHLIKTRGQQVTLRCSPISGHKSVSWYQQVLGQGPQFIFQYYEKEERGRGNFPDRFSARQFPNYSSELNVNALLLGDSALYLCASNQQGAIYGYTFGSGTRLTVV.